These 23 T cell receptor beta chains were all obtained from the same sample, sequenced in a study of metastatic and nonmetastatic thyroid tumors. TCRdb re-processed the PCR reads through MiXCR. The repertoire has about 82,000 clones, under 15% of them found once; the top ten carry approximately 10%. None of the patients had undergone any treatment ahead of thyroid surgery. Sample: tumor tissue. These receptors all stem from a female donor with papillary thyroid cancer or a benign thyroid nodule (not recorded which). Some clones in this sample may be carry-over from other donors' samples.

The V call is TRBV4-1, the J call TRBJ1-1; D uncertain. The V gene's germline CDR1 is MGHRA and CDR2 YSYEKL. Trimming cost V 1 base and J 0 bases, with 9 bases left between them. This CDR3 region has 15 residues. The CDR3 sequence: CASSQGWNMNTEAFF. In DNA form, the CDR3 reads TGCGCCAGCAGCCAAGGTTGGAACATGAACACTGAAGCTTTCTTT.

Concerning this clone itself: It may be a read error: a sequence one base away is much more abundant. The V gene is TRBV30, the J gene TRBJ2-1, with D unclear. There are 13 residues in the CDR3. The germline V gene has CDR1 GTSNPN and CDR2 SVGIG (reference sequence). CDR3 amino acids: CEWNPVSYNEQFF. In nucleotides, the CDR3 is TGTGAATGGAATCCGGTTTCCTACAATGAGCAGTTCTTC.

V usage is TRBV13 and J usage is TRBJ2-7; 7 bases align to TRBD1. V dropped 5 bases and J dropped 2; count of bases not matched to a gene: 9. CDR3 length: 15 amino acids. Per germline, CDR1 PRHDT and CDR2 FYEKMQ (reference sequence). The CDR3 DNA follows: TGTGCCAGCAGCCTACTACAGGGGCGGGCCTACGAGCAGTACTTC. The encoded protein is CASSLLQGRAYEQYF.

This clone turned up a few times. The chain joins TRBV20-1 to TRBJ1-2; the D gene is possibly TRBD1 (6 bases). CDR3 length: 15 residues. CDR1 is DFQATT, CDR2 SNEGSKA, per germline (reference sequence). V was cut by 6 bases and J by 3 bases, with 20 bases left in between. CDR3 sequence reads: CSAKPIGDTDYGYTF. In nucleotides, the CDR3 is TGCAGTGCCAAACCCATAGGGGACACTGACTATGGCTACACCTTC.

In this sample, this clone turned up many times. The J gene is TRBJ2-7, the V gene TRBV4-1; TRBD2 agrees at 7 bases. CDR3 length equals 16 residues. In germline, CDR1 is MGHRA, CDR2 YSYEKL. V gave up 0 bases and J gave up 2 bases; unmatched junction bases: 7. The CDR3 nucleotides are TGCGCCAGCAGCCAAGATCTTGGGGGAGGGCCCTACGAGCAGTACTTC. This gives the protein CASSQDLGGGPYEQYF.

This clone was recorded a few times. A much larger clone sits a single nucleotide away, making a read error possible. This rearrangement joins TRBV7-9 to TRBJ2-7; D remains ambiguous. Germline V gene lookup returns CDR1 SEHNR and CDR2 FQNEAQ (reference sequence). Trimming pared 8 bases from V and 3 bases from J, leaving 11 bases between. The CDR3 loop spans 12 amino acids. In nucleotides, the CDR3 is TGTGCCAGCGGGTACGGATTCTACGAGCAGTACTTC. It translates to CASGYGFYEQYF.

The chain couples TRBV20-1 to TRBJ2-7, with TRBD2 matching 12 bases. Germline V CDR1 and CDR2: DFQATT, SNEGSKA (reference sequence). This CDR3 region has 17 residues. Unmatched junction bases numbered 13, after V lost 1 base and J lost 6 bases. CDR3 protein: CSARVPSGRAGLGEQYF. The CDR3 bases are TGCAGTGCTAGAGTCCCTAGCGGGAGGGCCGGACTGGGCGAGCAGTACTTC.

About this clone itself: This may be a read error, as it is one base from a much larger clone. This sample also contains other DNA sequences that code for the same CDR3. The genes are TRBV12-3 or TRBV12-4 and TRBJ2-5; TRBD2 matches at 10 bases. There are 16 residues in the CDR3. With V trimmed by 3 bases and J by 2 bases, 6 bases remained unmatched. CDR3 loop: CASSFTAGGVQETQYF. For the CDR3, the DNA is TGTGCCAGCAGTTTTACAGCGGGAGGGGTACAAGAGACCCAGTACTTC.

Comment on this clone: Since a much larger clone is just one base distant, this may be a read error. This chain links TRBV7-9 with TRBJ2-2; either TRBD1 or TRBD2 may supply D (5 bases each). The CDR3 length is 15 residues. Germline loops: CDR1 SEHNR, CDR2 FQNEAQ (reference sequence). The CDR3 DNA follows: TGTGCCAGCACCCGGGACCTAGGGACGACCGGGGAGCTGCTTTTT. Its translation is CASTRDLGTTGELLF.

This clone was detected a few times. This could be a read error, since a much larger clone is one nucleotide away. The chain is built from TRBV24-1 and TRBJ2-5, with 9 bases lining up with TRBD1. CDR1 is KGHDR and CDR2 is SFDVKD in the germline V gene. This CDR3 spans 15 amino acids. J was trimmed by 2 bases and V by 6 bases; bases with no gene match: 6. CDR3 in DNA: TGTGCCACCAGTTACCTCGGACAGGGGCAAGAGACCCAGTACTTC. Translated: CATSYLGQGQETQYF.

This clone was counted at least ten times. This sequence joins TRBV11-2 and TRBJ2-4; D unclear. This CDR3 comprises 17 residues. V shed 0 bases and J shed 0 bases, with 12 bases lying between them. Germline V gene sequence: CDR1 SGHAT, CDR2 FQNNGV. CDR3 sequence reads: CASSLDSSALAKNIQYF. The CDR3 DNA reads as TGTGCCAGCAGCTTAGATAGCTCGGCCCTAGCCAAAAACATTCAGTACTTC.

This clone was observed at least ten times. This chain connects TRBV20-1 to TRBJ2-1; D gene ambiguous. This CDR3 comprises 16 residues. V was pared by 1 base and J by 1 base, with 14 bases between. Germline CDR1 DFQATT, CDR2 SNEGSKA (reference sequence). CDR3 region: CSARVSETPSYNEQFF. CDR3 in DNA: TGCAGTGCTAGAGTATCTGAGACACCTTCCTACAATGAGCAGTTCTTC.

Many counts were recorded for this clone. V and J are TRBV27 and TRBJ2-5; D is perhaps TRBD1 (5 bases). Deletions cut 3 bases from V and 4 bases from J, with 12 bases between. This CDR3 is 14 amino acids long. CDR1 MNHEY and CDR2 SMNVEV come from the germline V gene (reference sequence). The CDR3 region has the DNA TGTGCCAGCAGTTTGTGGGGCGTCCCAGAGACCCAGTACTTC. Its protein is CASSLWGVPETQYF.

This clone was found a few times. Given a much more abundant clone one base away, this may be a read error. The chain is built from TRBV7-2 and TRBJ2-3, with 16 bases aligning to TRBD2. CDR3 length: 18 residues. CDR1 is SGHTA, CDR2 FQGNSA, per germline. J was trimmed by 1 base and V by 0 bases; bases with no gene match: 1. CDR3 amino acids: CASSLAGTSGRGTDTQYF. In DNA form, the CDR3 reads TGTGCCAGCAGCTTAGCCGGGACTAGCGGGAGGGGCACAGATACGCAGTATTTT.

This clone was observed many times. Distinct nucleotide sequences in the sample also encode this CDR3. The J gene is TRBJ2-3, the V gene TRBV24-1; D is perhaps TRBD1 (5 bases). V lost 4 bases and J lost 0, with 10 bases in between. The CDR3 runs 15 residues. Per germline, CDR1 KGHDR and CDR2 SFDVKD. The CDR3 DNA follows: TGTGCCACCAGTGACCCGACAGTTAGCACAGATACGCAGTATTTT. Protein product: CATSDPTVSTDTQYF.

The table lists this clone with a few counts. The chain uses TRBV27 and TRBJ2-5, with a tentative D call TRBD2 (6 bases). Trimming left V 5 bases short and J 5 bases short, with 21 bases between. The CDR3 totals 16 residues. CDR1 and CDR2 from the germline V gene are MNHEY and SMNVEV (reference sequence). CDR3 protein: CASSTILSGDGETQYF. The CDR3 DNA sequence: TGTGCCAGCAGTACCATACTATCGGGAGACGGGGAGACCCAGTACTTC.

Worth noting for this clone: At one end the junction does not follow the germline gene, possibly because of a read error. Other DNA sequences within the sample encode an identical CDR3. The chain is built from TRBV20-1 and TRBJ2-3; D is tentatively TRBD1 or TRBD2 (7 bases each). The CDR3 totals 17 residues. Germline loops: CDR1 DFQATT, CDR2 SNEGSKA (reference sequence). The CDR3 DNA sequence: TGCAGTGCTAGAGATCCCCCCCGACAGGGTGGGGGGGATACTCAGTATTTT. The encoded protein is CSARDPPRQGGGDTQYF.

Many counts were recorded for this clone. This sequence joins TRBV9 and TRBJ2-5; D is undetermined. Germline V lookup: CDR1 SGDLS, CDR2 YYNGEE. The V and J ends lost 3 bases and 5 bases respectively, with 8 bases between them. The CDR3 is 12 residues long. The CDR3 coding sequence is TGTGCCAGCAGCGATGAAGGGGAGACCCAGTACTTC. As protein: CASSDEGETQYF.

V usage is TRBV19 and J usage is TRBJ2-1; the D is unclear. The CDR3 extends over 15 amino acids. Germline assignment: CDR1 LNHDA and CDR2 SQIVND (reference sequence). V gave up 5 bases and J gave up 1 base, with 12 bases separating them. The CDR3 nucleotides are TGTGCCAGTAGTGTTGACGGAACTTCCTACAATGAGCAGTTCTTC. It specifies CASSVDGTSYNEQFF.

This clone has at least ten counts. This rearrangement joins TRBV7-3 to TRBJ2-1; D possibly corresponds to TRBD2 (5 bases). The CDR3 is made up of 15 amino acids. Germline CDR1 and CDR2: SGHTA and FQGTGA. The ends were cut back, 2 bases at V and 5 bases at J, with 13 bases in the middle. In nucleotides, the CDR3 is TGTGCCAGCAGCTTAGGGGAGAGTGGCGACAATGAGCAGTTCTTC. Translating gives CASSLGESGDNEQFF.

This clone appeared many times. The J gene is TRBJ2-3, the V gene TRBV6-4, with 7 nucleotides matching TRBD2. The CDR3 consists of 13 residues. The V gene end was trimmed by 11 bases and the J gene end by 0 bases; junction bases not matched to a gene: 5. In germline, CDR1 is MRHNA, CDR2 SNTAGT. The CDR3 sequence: CAVREGSTDTQYF. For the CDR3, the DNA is TGTGCCGTAAGGGAGGGGAGCACAGATACGCAGTATTTT.

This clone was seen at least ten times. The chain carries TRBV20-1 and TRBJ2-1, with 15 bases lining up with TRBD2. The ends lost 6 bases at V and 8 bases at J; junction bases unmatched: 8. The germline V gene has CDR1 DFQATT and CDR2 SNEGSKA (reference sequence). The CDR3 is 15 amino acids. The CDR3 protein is CSASGTSGRKDEQFF. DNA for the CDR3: TGCAGTGCCTCAGGGACTAGCGGGAGGAAGGATGAGCAGTTCTTC.

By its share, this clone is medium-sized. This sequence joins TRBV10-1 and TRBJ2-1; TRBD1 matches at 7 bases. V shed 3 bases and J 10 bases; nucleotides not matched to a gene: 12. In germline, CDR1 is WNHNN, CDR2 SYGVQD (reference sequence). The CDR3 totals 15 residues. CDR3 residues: CASSEDLSRDREQFF. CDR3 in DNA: TGCGCCAGCAGTGAAGATTTATCACGGGACAGAGAGCAGTTCTTC.